This passage covers 20 T cell receptor beta chains from one sample sequenced in a study of T-cell reconstitution after alpha-beta-depleted transplantation in children. Unique molecular identifiers were used to barcode this TCRbeta library. One entry per CDR3 protein, called by TCRdb with MiXCR from the PCR reads. The sample comprises hundreds of thousands of distinct CDR3 sequences, 10% to 15% of which are singletons, and over 2% rests with the top ten. The sequencing here drew on PBMCs, mostly from graft donor cells, taken 360 days after TCRalphabeta/CD19-depleted stem cell transplant. Source of these receptors: a male patient younger than 18 who had a stem cell transplant for acute myeloid leukemia, so the T cells may come from the graft donor.

The chain links TRBV7-8 to TRBJ2-2, with TRBD1 identical over 8 bases. The germline V gene encodes CDR1 SGHVS and CDR2 FQNEAQ. With V trimmed by 4 bases and J by 0 bases, 10 bases remained unmatched. The CDR3 extends over 18 amino acids. The CDR3 DNA reads TGTGCCAGCAGCTCCTTCGTATGGGGACAGGCGAACACCGGGGAGCTGTTTTTT. Translation: CASSSFVWGQANTGELFF.

This clonotype was seen more than once but under ten times. This rearrangement joins TRBV29-1 to TRBJ2-7; D gene unclear. Trimming removed 0 bases at V and 1 base at J, with 7 bases between. This CDR3 contains 13 residues. Germline CDR1 SQVTM, CDR2 ANQGSEA. The CDR3 sequence: CSVEDDLSYEQYF. CDR3 in DNA: TGCAGCGTTGAAGACGACCTTTCCTACGAGCAGTACTTC.

This chain uses TRBV12-3 or TRBV12-4 with TRBJ2-7; D gene uncertain. The CDR3 spans 12 residues. Trimming shortened V by 4 bases and J by 6 bases, and 10 bases separated the two germline ends. The CDR3 DNA reads as TGTGCCAGCAGTTCACGAAGGCGCGAGCAGTACTTC. Amino acids: CASSSRRREQYF.

The chain joins TRBV15 to TRBJ2-7; no firm D call. The germline gives CDR1 LNHNV, CDR2 YYDKDF (reference sequence). Trimming left V 1 base short and J 6 bases short, with 19 bases between. CDR3 size: 16 residues. The CDR3 bases are TGTGCCACCAGCAGAGCTACCGGAAGGCTTACTGGCGAGCAGTACTTC. This encodes CATSRATGRLTGEQYF.

The chain links TRBV28 to TRBJ2-1, with TRBD1 matching 10 bases. Per the germline V gene, CDR1 is MDHEN and CDR2 is SYDVKM. Germline trimming cut 2 bases from V and 6 bases from J; bases unmatched to any gene: 4. The length of the CDR3 is 15 residues. For the CDR3, the DNA is TGTGCCAGCAGTTTACGACAGGGGGCCATCAATGAGCAGTTCTTC. Encoded protein: CASSLRQGAINEQFF.

This clonotype was seen more than once but under ten times. The chain couples TRBV4-3 to TRBJ2-1, with no clear D. Per germline, CDR1 LGHNA and CDR2 YSLEER. CDR3 length: 18 amino acids. V gave up 1 base and J gave up 4 bases, with 20 bases separating them. The CDR3 coding sequence is TGCGCCAGCAGCCAAGGTGCCCGTTCCTTTATAGGGTACAATGAGCAGTTCTTC. Encoded protein: CASSQGARSFIGYNEQFF.

This clonotype was seen a few times. The chain joins TRBV12-3 or TRBV12-4 to TRBJ1-2; 8 bases align to TRBD1. After removal of 1 base from V and 7 bases from J, the junction contained 5 bases not matched to a gene. CDR3 size: 14 residues. The DNA for the CDR3 is TGTGCCAGCAGTTTAGGGCAGGGGGCGGGTGGCTACACCTTC. Its translation: CASSLGQGAGGYTF.

This clonotype was recorded many times. J is TRBJ2-5 and V is TRBV5-6; the D call may be TRBD1 or TRBD2 (5 bases each). Deletions cut 3 bases from V and 4 bases from J, with 13 bases between. This CDR3 is 14 amino acids long. Germline V gene data show CDR1 as SGHDT and CDR2 as YYEEEE. CDR3 protein: CASSWGTGGETQYF. Written as DNA, the CDR3 is TGTGCCAGCAGCTGGGGGACCGGTGGAGAGACCCAGTACTTC.

The chain links TRBV7-9 to TRBJ1-5; D is ambiguous. Germline loops: CDR1 SEHNR, CDR2 FQNEAQ (reference sequence). V lost 1 base and J lost 4, with 8 bases in between. The CDR3 spans 14 residues. This CDR3 is CASSLERENQPQHF. In nucleotides, the CDR3 is TGTGCCAGCAGCTTAGAAAGGGAAAATCAGCCCCAGCATTTT.

The V call is TRBV18, the J call TRBJ2-7, with 9 positions matching TRBD1. After removal of 4 bases from V and 4 bases from J, the junction contained 8 bases not matched to a gene. Germline V CDR1 and CDR2: KGHSH, LQKENI. There are 15 residues in the CDR3. CDR3 in amino acids: CASSLRDRERYEQYF. In nucleotides, the CDR3 is TGTGCCAGCTCACTACGGGACAGGGAGAGGTACGAGCAGTACTTC. Using reference TRBV18 and TRBJ2-7 for the parts outside the CDR3, the full variable domain is NAGVMQNPRHLVRRRGQEARLRCSPMKGHSHVYWYRQLPEEGLKFMVYLQKENIIDESGMPKERFSAEFPKEGPSILRIQQVVRGDSAAYFCASSLRDRERYEQYFGPGTRLTVT.

The CDR3 sequence is CASSHELAIVDEQFF. The CDR3 DNA reads as TGTGCCAGCAGCCACGAACTAGCAATAGTCGATGAGCAGTTCTTC. This sequence joins TRBV4-2 and TRBJ2-1; D is possibly TRBD2 (6 bases). Trimming took off 3 bases at V and 8 bases at J, with 17 bases between the two ends. Germline-derived CDR1 and CDR2 are LGHNA and YNFKEQ. This CDR3 region has 15 residues.

This chain joins TRBV7-9 and TRBJ2-7; D is ambiguous. V shed 5 bases and J shed 0 bases, with 14 bases lying between them. Germline V gene sequence: CDR1 SEHNR, CDR2 FQNEAQ (reference sequence). The CDR3 loop spans 15 amino acids. The chain's CDR3 is CASSPHRVSSYEQYF. As DNA, the CDR3 is TGTGCCAGCAGCCCCCATCGGGTTAGCTCCTACGAGCAGTACTTC.

At least ten counts were recorded for this clonotype. The V and J genes are TRBV12-3 or TRBV12-4 and TRBJ2-7; 14 nucleotides align to TRBD2. Losses at the gene ends were 4 bases for V and 3 bases for J; bases not matched to a gene: 5. This CDR3 has 16 residues. CDR3 amino acids: CASSSYGTSGSYEQYF. The CDR3 DNA reads as TGTGCCAGCAGTTCTTACGGGACTAGCGGGAGCTACGAGCAGTACTTC.

The chain employs TRBV29-1 and TRBJ1-2; no clear D. CDR1 is SQVTM, CDR2 ANQGSEA, per germline. V was pared by 3 bases and J by 3 bases, with 14 bases between. The CDR3 consists of 14 residues. CDR3 nucleotides: TGCAGCGTTGACTGGTTCACCCCCGACTATGGCTACACCTTC. Encoded protein: CSVDWFTPDYGYTF.

The gene calls are TRBV21-1 and TRBJ1-1; the tabulated D call, TRBD1, remains unverified against the DNA. TRBV21-1 is annotated as a pseudogene. The CDR3 has 14 amino acids. CDR3 sequence reads: CASAHGQVNTEAFF. CDR3 sequence (DNA): TGTGCCAGCGCCCACGGGCAGGTGAACACTGAAGCTTTCTTT.

The gene calls are TRBV20-1 and TRBJ2-3; 16 nucleotides align to TRBD2. J lost 7 bases, V lost 0 bases, and 10 bases had no gene match. Germline V gene lookup returns CDR1 DFQATT and CDR2 SNEGSKA (reference sequence). The CDR3 covers 18 residues. The CDR3 nucleotides are TGCAGTGCTAGAGATCTGGGACTAGCGGGAGGGCCGAGGAATACGCAGTATTTT. This codes for CSARDLGLAGGPRNTQYF.

The chain couples TRBV5-1 to TRBJ2-3, with 9 bases lining up with TRBD2. There are 15 residues in the CDR3. V shed 0 bases, J shed 4 bases, and the junction held 3 bases outside the gene matches. CDR1 is SGHRS, CDR2 YFSETQ, per germline. CDR3 bases: TGCGCCAGCAGCTTGGTAGCGGGAGACGCAGATACGCAGTATTTT. Its protein product is CASSLVAGDADTQYF. Combining the CDR3 with reference TRBV5-1 and TRBJ2-3 gives the whole variable domain KAGVTQTPRYLIKTRGQQVTLSCSPISGHRSVSWYQQTPGQGLQFLFEYFSETQRNKGNFPGRFSGRQFSNSRSEMNVSTLELGDSALYLCASSLVAGDADTQYFGPGTRLTVL.

This clonotype has more than one count but fewer than ten. V is TRBV20-1 and J is TRBJ2-3; the D is unclear. In germline, CDR1 is DFQATT, CDR2 SNEGSKA (reference sequence). Trimming took 0 bases from V and 7 from J, leaving 11 bases between them. The CDR3 totals 13 residues. This CDR3 is CSARDLTLNTQYF. The CDR3 DNA reads TGCAGTGCTAGAGATTTGACTCTCAATACGCAGTATTTT.

The chain carries TRBV7-9 and TRBJ2-5, with D tentatively TRBD2 (5 bases). Germline CDR1 reads SEHNR; CDR2 reads FQNEAQ (reference sequence). Trimming took off 0 bases at V and 5 bases at J, with 16 bases between the two ends. This CDR3 contains 16 residues. In DNA form, the CDR3 reads TGTGCCAGCAGCTTAGCATTTTTACTAGTTACTGAGACCCAGTACTTC. This codes for CASSLAFLLVTETQYF.

The CDR3 coding sequence is TGCGCCAGCAGCCACCCTGAAATAGCGGGAAACACCGGGGAGCTGTTTTTT. It translates to CASSHPEIAGNTGELFF. The chain employs TRBV4-1 and TRBJ2-2, with TRBD2 identical over 8 bases. The germline CDR1 and CDR2 sequences are MGHRA and YSYEKL. The CDR3 sequence is 17 residues long. V dropped 3 bases and J dropped 2; count of bases not matched to a gene: 8.